The rows below give T cell receptor beta chains drawn from one sample of a study of T cell repertoires in ileal Crohn's disease. Profiled with immunoSEQ multiplex PCR; TCRdb holds only in-frame clones, not every one. The table has several thousand clones, 65% to 85% seen once. The specimen sequenced was ileal tissue. These receptors came from an adult with Crohn's disease. Each CDR3 is given with its conserved first and last residue. A D gene is named only where the DNA matches it firmly. A row's size may be missing; if present it is once, few, many or a size class.

J gene,V gene,clone size,CDR3 length,D gene,CDR3 protein,CDR3 DNA
TRBJ1-2,TRBV6-6,NA,15,TRBD1,CASSYSRQGKGGYTF,TGTGCCAGCAGTTACTCAAGACAGGGTAAAGGGGGCTACACCTTC
TRBJ2-1,TRBV19,NA,15,TRBD2,CASSVPAGGYNEQFF,TGTGCCAGTAGTGTCCCAGCGGGAGGATACAATGAGCAGTTCTTC
TRBJ2-7,TRBV6-5,NA,15,TRBD1,CASSSRPDRVYEQYF,TGTGCCAGCAGTTCCCGGCCTGACAGGGTCTACGAGCAGTACTTC
TRBJ1-1,TRBV5-1,few,18,NA,CASRPGLYISGGNEKAFF,TGCGCCAGCAGGCCGGGATTATATATCTCTGGGGGGAATGAGAAAGCTTTCTTT
TRBJ2-1,TRBV6-4,NA,15,TRBD2,CASSDGEGSYNEQFF,TGTGCCAGCAGTGACGGGGAGGGCTCCTACAATGAGCAGTTCTTC
TRBJ1-1,TRBV7-3,NA,13,NA,CASSLSVNTEAFF,TGTGCCAGCAGCTTATCCGTAAACACTGAAGCTTTCTTT
TRBJ2-3,TRBV6-4,NA,15,TRBD2,CASSDGSGSTDTQYF,TGTGCCAGCAGTGACGGTAGCGGGAGCACAGATACGCAGTATTTT
TRBJ2-6,TRBV9,NA,19,NA,CASSTGGSPRFSGANVLTF,TGTGCCAGCAGCACTGGAGGGAGCCCTCGCTTCTCTGGGGCCAACGTCCTGACTTTC
TRBJ1-2,TRBV7-8,NA,14,NA,CASSRAGSPYGYTF,TGTGCCAGCAGTCGAGCAGGGTCCCCCTATGGCTACACCTTC
TRBJ1-1,TRBV10-3,NA,15,NA,CAISDPGRGNTEAFF,TGTGCCATCAGTGACCCGGGCAGGGGGAACACTGAAGCTTTCTTT
TRBJ2-7,TRBV27,NA,14,NA,CASSSRGQHYEQYF,TGTGCCAGCAGTTCGAGGGGCCAGCACTACGAGCAGTACTTC
TRBJ2-2,TRBV7-2,NA,16,TRBD2,CASSLRSGRDTGELFF,TGTGCCAGCAGCTTGCGTAGCGGGAGAGACACCGGGGAGCTGTTTTTT
TRBJ2-2,TRBV10-3,few,17,NA,CAISELAAGANTGELFF,TGTGCCATCAGTGAGTTAGCGGCAGGAGCGAACACCGGGGAGCTGTTTTTT
TRBJ2-3,TRBV19,NA,16,TRBD2,CASSSTTSASKDTQYF,TGTGCCAGTAGTAGTACGACTAGCGCGTCGAAAGATACGCAGTATTTT
TRBJ1-1,TRBV28,NA,15,NA,CASSRPPGGVTEAFF,TGTGCCAGCAGTCGTCCTCCGGGGGGGGTGACTGAAGCTTTCTTT
TRBJ2-2,TRBV7-8,few,17,NA,CASSFLGRMLGVGELFF,TGTGCCAGCAGCTTCCTAGGCCGCATGTTAGGTGTCGGGGAGCTGTTTTTT
TRBJ2-1,TRBV7-6,NA,15,NA,CASSLVADTYNEQFF,TGTGCCAGCAGCTTAGTAGCGGATACCTACAATGAGCAGTTCTTC
TRBJ2-1,TRBV11-3,NA,13,NA,CASSLKLYDEQFF,TGTGCCAGCAGCTTGAAGCTTTACGATGAGCAGTTCTTC
TRBJ2-2,TRBV7-9,NA,15,NA,CASSSPLTSSGELFF,TGTGCCAGCAGCTCCCCCCTGACTAGTTCCGGGGAGCTGTTTTTT
TRBJ2-7,TRBV18,NA,13,TRBD2,CASSRTSGYEQYF,TGTGCCAGCTCACGGACTAGCGGCTACGAGCAGTACTTC
TRBJ2-1,TRBV28,NA,18,TRBD2,CASRRGLAGLSSYNEQFF,TGTGCCAGCAGGAGGGGACTAGCGGGATTAAGCTCCTACAATGAGCAGTTCTTC
TRBJ2-5,TRBV2,NA,15,TRBD1,CASSEGTGKEETQYF,TGTGCCAGCAGTGAAGGGACAGGGAAAGAGGAGACCCAGTACTTC
TRBJ2-7,TRBV28,NA,14,TRBD2,CASRWTSNPYEQYF,TGTGCCAGCAGGTGGACTAGCAACCCCTACGAGCAGTACTTC
TRBJ1-5,TRBV7-2,NA,14,NA,CASSPSSVQQPQHF,TGTGCCAGCAGCCCGAGCTCGGTGCAGCAGCCCCAGCATTTT
TRBJ2-5,TRBV5-6,NA,15,TRBD2,CASSFELAGVETQYF,TGTGCCAGCAGCTTCGAGCTAGCGGGAGTTGAGACCCAGTACTTC
TRBJ1-2,TRBV18,NA,14,TRBD1,CASYRTGQIYGYTF,TGTGCCAGCTACCGGACAGGGCAGATCTATGGCTACACCTTC
TRBJ2-5,TRBV27,once,13,NA,CASSPTGQETQYF,TGTGCCAGCAGTCCCACAGGTCAAGAGACCCAGTACTTC
TRBJ2-3,TRBV7-2,NA,17,TRBD2,CASSLRGVGRTTDTQYF,TGTGCCTCCTCCCTCCGGGGCGTCGGGAGGACCACAGATACGCAGTATTTT